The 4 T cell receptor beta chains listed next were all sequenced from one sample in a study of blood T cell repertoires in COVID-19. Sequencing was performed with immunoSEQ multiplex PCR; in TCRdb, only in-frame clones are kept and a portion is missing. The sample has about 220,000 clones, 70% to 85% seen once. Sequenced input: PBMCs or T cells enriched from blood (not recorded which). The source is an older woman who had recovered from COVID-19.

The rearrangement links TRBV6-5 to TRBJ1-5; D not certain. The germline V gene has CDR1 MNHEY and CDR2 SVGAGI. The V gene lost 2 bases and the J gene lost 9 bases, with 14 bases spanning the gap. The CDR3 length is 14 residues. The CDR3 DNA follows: TGTGCCAGCAGTTACGCTTCACGTGAGTGGCCCCAGCATTTT. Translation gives CASSYASREWPQHF.

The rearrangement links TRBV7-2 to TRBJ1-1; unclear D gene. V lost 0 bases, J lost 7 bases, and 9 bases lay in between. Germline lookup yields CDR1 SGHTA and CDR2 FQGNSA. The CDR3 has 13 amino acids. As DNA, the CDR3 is TGTGCCAGCAGCTTAGCTCGGCGGGATGAAGCTTTCTTT. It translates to CASSLARRDEAFF.

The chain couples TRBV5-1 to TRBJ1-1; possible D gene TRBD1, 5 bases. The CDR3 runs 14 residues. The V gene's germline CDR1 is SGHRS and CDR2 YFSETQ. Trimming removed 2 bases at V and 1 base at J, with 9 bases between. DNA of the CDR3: TGCGCCAGCAGCTTAAGTACAGGGAACACTGAAGCTTTCTTT. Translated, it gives CASSLSTGNTEAFF.

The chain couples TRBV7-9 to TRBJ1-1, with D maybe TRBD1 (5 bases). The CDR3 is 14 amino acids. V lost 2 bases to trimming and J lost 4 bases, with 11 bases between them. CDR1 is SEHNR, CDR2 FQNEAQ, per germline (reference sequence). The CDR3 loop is CASSLPGYPTEAFF. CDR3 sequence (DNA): TGTGCCAGCAGCTTACCAGGGTACCCCACTGAAGCTTTCTTT.